This TCR beta chain stems from a study of blood T cell repertoires in COVID-19. The overall study: Sites in the United States, Italy and Spain provided acute and convalescent COVID-19 samples. In each case, the material was cDNA or gDNA derived from T cells, B-cell-depleted T cells, or PBMCs.

V lost 2 bases, J lost 3 bases, and 10 bases lay in between. This CDR3 spans 14 amino acids. Germline V gene sequence: CDR1 SGHTA, CDR2 FQGNSA. Assay used: immunoSEQ multiplex PCR; TCRdb lists only in-frame clones, some missing. In the table there are roughly 80,000 clones, 60% to 80% of which are singletons. V gene TRBV7-2 combines with J gene TRBJ1-1; D uncertain. This TCR was recovered from a man aged 70-80 years with active or convalescent COVID-19. Sequencing was done on a sample of peripheral blood. The CDR3 DNA reads TGTGCCAGCAGCTTAAGTCAATGGCACACTGAAGCTTTCTTT. It codes for CASSLSQWHTEAFF.